Listed below are T cell receptor beta chains from one sample, sequenced in a study of cytotoxic CD8 clonotypes in ibrutinib-treated CLL. Using immunoSEQ multiplex PCR, the repertoire was profiled, and TCRdb retains in-frame clones only, with some absent. The table has about 140,000 clones, 80% seen once. Sequencing was performed on PBMCs, taken after 36 months of ibrutinib treatment. These receptors were taken from a human donor with chronic lymphocytic leukemia. Both conserved end residues are part of each CDR3. A D gene is named only where the DNA matches it firmly. Size is stated for part of the rows, as once, few or many counts, or as a class when the clone is expanded.

v_call	cdr3_length	d_call	j_call	clone_size	cdr3_aa	cdr3_nt
TRBV4-1	17	TRBD2	TRBJ2-1	-	CASSQGGSGRSDNEQFF	TGCGCCAGCAGCCAGGGGGGAAGCGGGAGGTCCGACAATGAGCAGTTCTTC
TRBV7-3	12	-	TRBJ1-2	few	CASSTGYDGYTF	TGTGCCAGCAGCACAGGGTACGATGGCTACACCTTC
TRBV11-2	16	-	TRBJ1-2	-	CASSLAFRKANYGYTF	TGTGCCAGCAGCTTGGCCTTCAGGAAAGCTAACTATGGCTACACCTTC
TRBV9	15	-	TRBJ1-4	-	CASSVGAAINEKLFF	TGTGCCAGCAGCGTAGGGGCAGCTATAAATGAAAAACTGTTTTTT
TRBV4-1	14	-	TRBJ1-3	-	CASRRDYSGNTIYF	TGCGCCAGCAGACGAGACTACTCTGGAAACACCATATATTTT
TRBV30	13	-	TRBJ1-2	-	CAWSGQVVSGYTF	TGTGCCTGGAGTGGGCAGGTTGTGTCGGGCTACACCTTC
TRBV19	11	-	TRBJ2-7	-	CASSGSYEQYF	TGTGCCAGTAGCGGCAGCTACGAGCAGTACTTC
TRBV28	13	-	TRBJ1-2	-	CASSLYRGLGYTF	TGTGCCAGCAGTTTGTATCGGGGTCTTGGCTACACCTTC
TRBV11-3	16	-	TRBJ2-2	-	CASSLAGHMNTGELFF	TGTGCCAGCAGCTTAGCAGGACACATGAACACCGGGGAGCTGTTTTTT
TRBV19	16	TRBD2	TRBJ2-3	-	CASSFLAGEGTDTQYF	TGTGCCAGTAGTTTTCTAGCGGGGGAGGGCACAGATACGCAGTATTTT
TRBV28	14	-	TRBJ1-3	-	CASSFIDAGNTIYF	TGTGCCAGCAGTTTTATAGATGCTGGAAACACCATATATTTT
TRBV28	15	-	TRBJ2-3	-	CASSWLVEGTDTQYF	TGTGCCAGCAGCTGGTTAGTTGAGGGCACAGATACGCAGTATTTT
TRBV11-2	13	-	TRBJ1-1	-	CASSLGANTEAFF	TGTGCCAGCAGCTTGGGGGCTAACACTGAAGCTTTCTTT
TRBV11-2	14	-	TRBJ2-1	-	CASSHFRRPDEQFF	TGTGCCAGCAGCCACTTCCGGAGGCCGGATGAGCAGTTCTTC
TRBV6-1	14	TRBD1	TRBJ1-1	-	CASSLRTGGNEAFF	TGTGCCAGCAGTCTCCGGACAGGGGGTAATGAAGCTTTCTTT
TRBV18	15	-	TRBJ2-7	-	CASSPLTGISYEQYF	TGTGCCAGCTCACCTTTGACAGGAATCTCCTACGAGCAGTACTTC
TRBV4-1	15	-	TRBJ2-4	-	CASSQSENARVGLDF	TGCGCCAGCAGCCAATCCGAGAATGCGAGGGTGGGTTTGGACTTC
TRBV27	13	TRBD2	TRBJ2-1	-	CASTGLAGDEQFF	TGTGCCAGCACCGGACTAGCGGGAGATGAGCAGTTCTTC
TRBV9	14	-	TRBJ1-1	once	CATKPFSTRTEAFF	TGTGCCACCAAACCCTTTAGTACAAGGACCGAAGCTTTCTTT
TRBV10-3	15	TRBD2	TRBJ2-7	-	CAIRALAGVGSEQYF	TGTGCCATCAGGGCACTAGCGGGAGTTGGGTCCGAGCAGTACTTC
TRBV28	17	TRBD1	TRBJ2-1	once	CASSSPITGGRGNEQFF	TGTGCCAGCAGTTCCCCCATTACAGGGGGAAGGGGCAATGAGCAGTTCTTC
TRBV10-2	14	-	TRBJ2-2	-	CASTGASYTGELFF	TGCGCCAGCACTGGGGCCTCTTACACCGGGGAGCTGTTTTTT
TRBV4-2	16	TRBD1	TRBJ1-5	-	CASSQITGARNQPQHF	TGTGCCAGCAGCCAAATTACAGGGGCACGCAATCAGCCCCAGCATTTT
TRBV29-1	12	-	TRBJ1-1	-	CSVERQGTEAFF	TGCAGCGTTGAACGCCAGGGCACTGAAGCTTTCTTT
TRBV9	15	TRBD2	TRBJ2-3	-	CASSVGRSGRDTQYF	TGTGCCAGCAGCGTAGGTAGGAGCGGGAGAGATACGCAGTATTTT
TRBV10-2	14	TRBD2	TRBJ2-7	-	CASSEVGGGYEQYF	TGCGCCAGCAGTGAGGTGGGGGGGGGTTACGAGCAGTACTTC
TRBV5-4	13	-	TRBJ1-5	-	CASSRTPNQPQHF	TGTGCCAGCAGCCGTACGCCAAATCAGCCCCAGCATTTT
TRBV5-1	14	TRBD1	TRBJ1-3	-	CASSQTGEGYTIYF	TGCGCCAGCAGCCAGACAGGGGAGGGATACACCATATATTTT
TRBV7-9	18	TRBD1	TRBJ1-2	few	CASRGIGQGERSNYGYTF	TGTGCCAGCAGGGGAATTGGACAGGGTGAGCGGTCCAACTATGGCTACACCTTC
TRBV28	11	-	TRBJ1-1	-	CATDGRSEAFF	TGTGCCACCGACGGCAGATCTGAAGCTTTCTTT
TRBV7-8	14	-	TRBJ1-2	-	CASSLAGDNYGYTF	TGTGCCAGCAGCTTAGCGGGAGATAACTATGGCTACACCTTC
TRBV18	17	TRBD1	TRBJ1-2	-	CASSPGPRTGALYGYTF	TGTGCCAGCTCGCCTGGCCCCCGGACAGGGGCTCTCTATGGCTACACCTTC
TRBV6-5	13	TRBD1	TRBJ1-5	few	CASSRQGNQPQHF	TGTGCCAGCAGCCGACAGGGGAATCAGCCCCAGCATTTT
TRBV4-2	14	-	TRBJ1-4	-	CASSQGSANEKLFF	TGTGCCAGCAGCCAAGGTAGCGCCAATGAAAAACTGTTTTTT
TRBV6-1	13	-	TRBJ2-3	-	CASSASSTDTQYF	TGTGCCAGCAGCGCCTCTAGCACAGATACGCAGTATTTT
TRBV5-1	14	TRBD1	TRBJ1-2	-	CASSLTGDNYGYTF	TGCGCCAGCAGCTTGACAGGGGATAACTATGGCTACACCTTC
TRBV7-7	13	-	TRBJ2-5	-	CASSLGLQETQYF	TGTGCCAGCAGCTTAGGACTACAGGAGACCCAGTACTTC
TRBV30	15	TRBD2	TRBJ2-1	-	CALTRNSGVTNEQFF	TGTGCCCTAACGAGGAATAGCGGGGTTACTAATGAGCAGTTCTTC
TRBV11-3	13	-	TRBJ1-3	-	CASSLDPGNTIYF	TGTGCCAGCAGCTTAGATCCCGGAAACACCATATATTTT
TRBV7-9	15	TRBD2	TRBJ2-7	few	CASSPTPGTKYEQYF	TGTGCCAGCAGCCCCACGCCGGGGACTAAATACGAGCAGTACTTC
TRBV9	12	-	TRBJ1-5	-	CASSAGNQPQHF	TGTGCCAGCAGTGCGGGCAATCAGCCCCAGCATTTT
TRBV13	14	TRBD1	TRBJ1-2	few	CASRPQGTGYGYTF	TGTGCCAGCAGACCCCAAGGGACAGGGTATGGCTACACCTTC
TRBV29-1	13	-	TRBJ2-7	-	CSVVLQNSYEQYF	TGCAGCGTTGTTCTACAGAACTCCTACGAGCAGTACTTC
TRBV5-4	15	TRBD2	TRBJ2-7	-	CASSLAGRGSYEQYF	TGTGCCAGCAGCTTGGCGGGGAGGGGATCCTACGAGCAGTACTTC
TRBV6-5	12	-	TRBJ2-1	-	CASGGYPNEQFF	TGTGCCAGCGGAGGGTATCCCAATGAGCAGTTCTTC
TRBV6-5	13	-	TRBJ2-3	-	CALSQGRTDTQYF	TGTGCCCTCAGCCAGGGCCGCACAGATACGCAGTATTTT
TRBV7-9	15	TRBD1	TRBJ2-7	few	CASSLGQGAHSEQYF	TGTGCCAGCAGCTTAGGGCAGGGGGCGCATAGCGAGCAGTACTTC
TRBV6-6	16	TRBD1	TRBJ1-2	few	CASSYAGQGVVYGYTF	TGTGCCAGCAGTTATGCGGGCCAGGGGGTCGTCTATGGCTACACCTTC